This entry lists 11 T cell receptor beta chains sequenced from one sample in a study of cytomegalovirus exposure and HLA in healthy donors. The PCR used 60 Vbeta and 13 Jbeta primers. TCRdb keeps only in-frame clones here, not all; method: immunoSEQ multiplex PCR. The sample contains fewer than 250,000 clones, 60% to 85% of which appear only once. What was sequenced was PBMCs. All receptors come from a middle-aged man in good health and CMV-seronegative.

This chain connects TRBV5-1 to TRBJ2-3, with 7 bases matching TRBD2. The germline CDR1 and CDR2 sequences are SGHRS and YFSETQ. This CDR3 is built from 15 residues. V lost 3 bases to trimming and J lost 3 bases; unmatched junction nucleotides: 7. The CDR3 sequence is CASSSSGRGTDTQYF. CDR3 nucleotide sequence: TGCGCCAGCAGCTCATCGGGGAGGGGAACAGATACGCAGTATTTT.

V usage is TRBV19 and J usage is TRBJ2-7; D is perhaps TRBD2 (6 bases). The CDR3 consists of 11 residues. V was clipped by 6 bases and J by 4 bases, with 7 bases between them. Germline V gives CDR1 LNHDA, CDR2 SQIVND (reference sequence). DNA of the CDR3: TGTGCCAGTAGCGGGGGATACGAGCAGTACTTC. Residues: CASSGGYEQYF. The whole variable domain, filled in from reference TRBV19 and TRBJ2-7, reads DGGITQSPKYLFRKEGQNVTLSCEQNLNHDAMYWYRQDPGQGLRLIYYSQIVNDFQKGDIAEGYSVSREKKESFPLTVTSAQKNPTAFYLCASSGGYEQYFGPGTRLTVT.

The genes are TRBV6-5 and TRBJ1-2; D uncertain. Germline lookup yields CDR1 MNHEY and CDR2 SVGAGI. Trimming removed 7 bases from V and 7 bases from J, with 10 bases in between. The CDR3 length is 11 residues. Here the CDR3 reads CASIGGSGYTF. Written as DNA, the CDR3 is TGTGCCAGCATCGGAGGGTCTGGCTACACCTTC.

The chain joins TRBV5-1 to TRBJ2-5, with 8 nucleotides matching TRBD2. This CDR3 has 15 residues. V gave up 4 bases and J gave up 1 base; unmatched junction bases: 6. Germline CDR1 and CDR2: SGHRS and YFSETQ. The CDR3 protein is CASSRSGGSQETQYF. The CDR3 DNA sequence: TGCGCCAGCAGCCGCAGCGGGGGCAGCCAAGAGACCCAGTACTTC.

The J gene is TRBJ2-3, the V gene TRBV6-4; 9 nucleotides line up with TRBD2. Germline CDR1 reads MRHNA; CDR2 reads SNTAGT. This CDR3 comprises 14 residues. The junction had 5 bases not matched to a gene; V was cut back by 10 bases and J by 0 bases. The CDR3 sequence: CATHSGRSTDTQYF. Here the CDR3 DNA reads TGTGCCACCCATAGCGGGAGAAGCACAGATACGCAGTATTTT.

This clone showed up just once. An end of the junction differs from the germline gene, which may be a read error. Other nucleotide sequences from this sample produce the same CDR3. The chain recombines TRBV5-1 with TRBJ1-1; 7 bases align to TRBD1. Germline CDR1 is SGHRS and CDR2 is YFSETQ. The CDR3 has 15 amino acids. The CDR3 here is CASSLAQTGSTEAFF. The CDR3 bases are TGCGCCAGCAGCCTAGCCCAGACAGGGAGCACTGAAGCCTTCTTT.

V and J are TRBV2 and TRBJ2-7, with D possibly matching TRBD2 (5 bases). The CDR3 is 13 amino acids. In germline, CDR1 is SNHLY, CDR2 FYNNEI. V gave up 8 bases and J gave up 3 bases, with 14 bases separating them. The CDR3 DNA reads TGTGCCAGCGGAACCGGGATACTCTACGAGCAGTACTTC. It encodes CASGTGILYEQYF.

The chain carries TRBV28 and TRBJ1-2, with a tentative D call TRBD1 (5 bases). Per the germline V gene, CDR1 is MDHEN and CDR2 is SYDVKM. V lost 7 bases to trimming and J lost 2 bases, with 14 bases between them. The CDR3 sequence is 14 residues long. The CDR3 loop reads CASTAGGVNYGYTF. The DNA for the CDR3 is TGTGCCAGCACCGCGGGGGGGGTCAACTATGGCTACACCTTC.

This rearrangement joins TRBV10-3 to TRBJ2-7, with 10 bases that match TRBD2. The CDR3 runs to 17 residues. After removal of 0 bases from V and 5 bases from J, the junction contained 10 bases not matched to a gene. Germline V gives CDR1 ENHRY, CDR2 SYGVKD. The CDR3 region has the DNA TGTGCCATCAGTGAGTCGCCGAGCGGGAGGGCCGGAGACGAGCAGTACTTC. Translating gives CAISESPSGRAGDEQYF.

This chain joins TRBV6-5 and TRBJ2-1, with TRBD2 as a possible D gene (6 bases). Trimming took off 5 bases at V and 4 bases at J, with 12 bases between the two ends. Per germline, CDR1 MNHEY and CDR2 SVGAGI. The CDR3 contains 14 residues. CDR3 in amino acids: CASSPRLGYNEQFF. As DNA, the CDR3 is TGTGCCAGCAGTCCTAGACTAGGTTACAATGAGCAGTTCTTC.

V is TRBV27 and J is TRBJ2-2, with D maybe TRBD2 (5 bases). The CDR3 totals 13 residues. CDR1 and CDR2 from the germline V gene are MNHEY and SMNVEV (reference sequence). V was shortened by 1 base and J by 7 bases, with 7 bases between the two germline ends. The CDR3 protein is CASSLYAGGELFF. Here the CDR3 DNA reads TGTGCCAGCAGTTTATATGCGGGCGGGGAGCTGTTTTTT.